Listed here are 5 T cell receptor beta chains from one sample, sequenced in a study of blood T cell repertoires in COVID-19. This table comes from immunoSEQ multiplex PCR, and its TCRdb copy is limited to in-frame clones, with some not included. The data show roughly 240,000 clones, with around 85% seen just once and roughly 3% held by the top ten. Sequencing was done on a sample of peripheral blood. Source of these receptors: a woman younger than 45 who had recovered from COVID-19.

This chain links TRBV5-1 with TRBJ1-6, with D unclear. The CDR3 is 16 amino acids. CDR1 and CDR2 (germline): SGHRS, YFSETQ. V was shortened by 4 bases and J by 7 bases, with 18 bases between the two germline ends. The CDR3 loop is CASSPSGSLTNSPLHF. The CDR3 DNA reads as TGCGCCAGCAGCCCCTCGGGGAGCCTTACCAATTCACCCCTCCACTTT.

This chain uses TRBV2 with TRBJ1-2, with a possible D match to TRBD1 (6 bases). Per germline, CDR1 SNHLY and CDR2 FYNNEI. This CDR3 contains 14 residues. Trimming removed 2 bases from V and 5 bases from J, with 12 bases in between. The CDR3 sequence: CASSENRVDYGYTF. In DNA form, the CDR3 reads TGTGCCAGCAGTGAAAACAGGGTGGATTATGGCTACACCTTC.

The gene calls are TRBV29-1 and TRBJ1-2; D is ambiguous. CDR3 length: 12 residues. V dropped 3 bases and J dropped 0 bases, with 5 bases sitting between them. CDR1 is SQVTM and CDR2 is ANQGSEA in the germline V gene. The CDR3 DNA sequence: TGCAGCGTTGAGGCAGCTAACTATGGCTACACCTTC. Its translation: CSVEAANYGYTF.

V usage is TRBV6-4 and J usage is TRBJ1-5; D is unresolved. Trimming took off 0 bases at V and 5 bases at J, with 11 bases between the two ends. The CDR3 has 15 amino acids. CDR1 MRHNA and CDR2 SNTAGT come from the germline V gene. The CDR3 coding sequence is TGTGCCAGCAGTGACTCAGTCCGAGTCGATCAGCCCCAGCATTTT. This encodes CASSDSVRVDQPQHF.

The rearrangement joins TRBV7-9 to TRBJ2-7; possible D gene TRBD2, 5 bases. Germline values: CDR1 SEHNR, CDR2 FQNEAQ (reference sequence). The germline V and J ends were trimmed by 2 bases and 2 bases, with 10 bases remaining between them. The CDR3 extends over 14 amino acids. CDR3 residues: CASSLHGDTYEQYF. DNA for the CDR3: TGTGCCAGCAGCTTACACGGGGATACCTACGAGCAGTACTTC.